The clone carrying this TCR beta chain was seen ten or more times. Full-length variable regions came from constant-region reverse primers plus semi-nested Nested Universal Primer A PCR. Via MiXCR, TCRdb re-called the 5' RACE reads, giving one row per CDR3 protein. The sample contains fewer than 75,000 distinct CDR3 sequences, about 26% of which appear only once. This CDR3 comprises 12 residues. Germline CDR1 reads MNHEY; CDR2 reads SMNVEV (reference sequence). V was clipped by 4 bases and J by 3 bases, with 5 bases between them. Treg sorting used a CD4+CD25+CD127-/low gate. The rearrangement uses TRBV27 and TRBJ2-3, with D uncertain. Sequencing was performed on tumor-infiltrating Tregs sorted from the breast tumor. This clonotype was obtained from a female donor with breast cancer. The CDR3 region has the DNA TGTGCCAGCAGTTCAAATACAGATACGCAGTATTTT. Translating it yields CASSSNTDTQYF.